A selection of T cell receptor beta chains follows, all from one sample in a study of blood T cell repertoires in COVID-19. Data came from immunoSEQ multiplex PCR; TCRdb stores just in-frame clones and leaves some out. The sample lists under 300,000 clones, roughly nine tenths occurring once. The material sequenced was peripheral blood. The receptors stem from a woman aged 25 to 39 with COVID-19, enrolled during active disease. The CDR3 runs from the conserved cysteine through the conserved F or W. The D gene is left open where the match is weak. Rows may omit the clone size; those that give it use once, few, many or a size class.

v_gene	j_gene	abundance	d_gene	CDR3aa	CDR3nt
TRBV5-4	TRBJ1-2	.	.	CASTRSGGLNYGYTF	TGTGCCAGCACCAGGTCTGGGGGCTTAAACTATGGCTACACCTTC
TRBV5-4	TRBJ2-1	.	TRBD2	CASSSSGTSGEGEQFF	TGTGCCAGCAGCTCGAGCGGGACTAGCGGGGAGGGTGAGCAGTTCTTC
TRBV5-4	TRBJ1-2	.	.	CASSLGHLANYGYTF	TGTGCCAGCAGCTTGGGGCACCTAGCTAACTATGGCTACACCTTC
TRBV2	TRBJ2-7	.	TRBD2	CAISILAGGTTEQYF	TGTGCCATCTCGATACTAGCGGGGGGGACAACCGAGCAGTACTTC
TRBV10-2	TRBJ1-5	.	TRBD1	CASGQGAGQPQHF	TGCGCCAGTGGACAGGGGGCAGGTCAGCCCCAGCATTTT
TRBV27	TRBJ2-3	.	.	CASSLRRGDTQYF	TGTGCCAGCAGTTTAAGGCGAGGAGATACGCAGTATTTT
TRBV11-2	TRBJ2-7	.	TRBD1	CASSLRRGPYEQYF	TGTGCCAGCAGCTTGCGTAGGGGGCCCTACGAGCAGTACTTC
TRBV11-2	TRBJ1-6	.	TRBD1	CASSPRTGRFSSYNSPLHF	TGTGCCAGCAGCCCAAGGACAGGTCGCTTTAGCTCCTATAATTCACCCCTCCACTTT
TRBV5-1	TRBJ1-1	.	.	CASSLRTENTEAFF	TGCGCCAGCAGCCTTCGGACAGAAAACACTGAAGCTTTCTTT
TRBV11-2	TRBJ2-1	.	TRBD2	CASSVSGGLLFF	TGTGCCAGCAGCGTAAGCGGGGGCCTCTTGTTCTTC
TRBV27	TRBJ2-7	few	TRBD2	CASSHRSGVDEQYF	TGTGCCAGCAGCCACCGCAGCGGGGTGGACGAGCAGTACTTC
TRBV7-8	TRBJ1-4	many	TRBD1	CASSTGQSNEKLFF	TGTGCCAGCAGCACGGGACAGTCTAATGAAAAACTGTTTTTT
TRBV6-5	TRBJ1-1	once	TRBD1	CARRREGTVTEAFF	TGTGCCAGGCGACGCGAGGGGACAGTCACTGAAGCTTTCTTT
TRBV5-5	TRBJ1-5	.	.	CASSLGWDTHSNQPQHF	TGTGCCAGCAGCTTGGGATGGGACACCCATAGCAATCAGCCCCAGCATTTT
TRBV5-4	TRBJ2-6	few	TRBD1	CASSILPGTGFGANVLTF	TGTGCCAGCAGCATCCTCCCCGGGACAGGGTTCGGGGCCAACGTCCTGACTTTC
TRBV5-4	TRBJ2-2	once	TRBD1	CASSPQGEELFF	TGTGCCAGCAGCCCCCAGGGGGAGGAGCTGTTTTTT